In its sample, the clone carrying this TCR beta chain was seen a few times. Its antigen is currently unknown. This sample is part of a study of CD8 T cells in ankylosing spondylitis. Study findings and constraints: A TCR beta motif of several highly homologous variants seemed to mark ankylosing spondylitis blood.

Each TCR beta library was made by quantitative 5'-RACE that incorporated molecular barcodes. One entry per CDR3 protein results from TCRdb running MiXCR on the 5' RACE reads. The sample contains 700,000 to 850,000 distinct CDR3 sequences, roughly 12% of which appear only once. Germline CDR1 reads MNHNY; CDR2 reads SVGAGI (reference sequence). This CDR3 contains 13 residues. The V gene lost 7 bases and the J gene lost 3 bases, with 13 bases spanning the gap. This chain links TRBV6-6 with TRBJ2-7, with D perhaps TRBD1 (6 bases). Sample: blood, either unsorted or a sorted T cell fraction (not recorded which). The clonotype was recovered from a male donor with ankylosing spondylitis. The CDR3 bases are TGTGCCAGCACCGGCGGCAGGGGCTACGAGCAGTACTTC. Amino acid sequence: CASTGGRGYEQYF.